In its sample, the clone carrying this TCR beta chain was seen once. The antigen is unknown. Libraries were prepared by immunoSEQ multiplex PCR; TCRdb keeps only in-frame clonotypes and omits some of them. The sample has roughly 100,000 clones; 88% are singletons. Germline V gene data show CDR1 as MDHEN and CDR2 as SYDVKM. V was trimmed by 1 base and J by 5 bases, leaving 14 bases between them. CDR3 size: 15 residues. These data belong to a study of identifying expanded T cells in peripheral blood. Study-wide findings and caveats: Across healthy donors, higher total template counts meant significantly greater roughly 2-week count variance.

The chain employs TRBV28 and TRBJ2-5; maybe TRBD2 (5 bases). The sequence came from a person between 18 and 75 years old in good health. Input material: blood. The CDR3 is CASSLYRGIAETQYF. CDR3 in DNA: TGTGCCAGCAGTTTATATCGGGGAATCGCGGAGACCCAGTACTTC.